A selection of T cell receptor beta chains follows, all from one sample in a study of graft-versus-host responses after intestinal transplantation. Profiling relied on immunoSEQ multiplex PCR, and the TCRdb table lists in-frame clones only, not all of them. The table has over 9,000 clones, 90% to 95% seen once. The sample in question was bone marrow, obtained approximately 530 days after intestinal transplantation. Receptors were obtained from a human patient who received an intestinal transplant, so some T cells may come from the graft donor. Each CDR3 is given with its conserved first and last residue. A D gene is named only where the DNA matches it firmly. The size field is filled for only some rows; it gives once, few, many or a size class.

CAWSGRGRRNYEQYF	TGTGCCTGGAGTGGAAGGGGGCGGAGAAACTACGAGCAGTACTTC	TRBV30	-	TRBJ2-7	TRBD1
CASPGPYSTSGSNEQFF	TGTGCCAGCCCGGGGCCCTACTCGACTAGCGGGAGCAATGAGCAGTTCTTC	TRBV28	-	TRBJ2-1	TRBD2
CASAAQGGSTDTQYF	TGTGCCAGCGCTGCTCAGGGCGGCAGCACAGATACGCAGTATTTT	TRBV6-4	-	TRBJ2-3	-
CASNRGLNYEQYF	TGTGCCAGTAACAGGGGTTTAAACTACGAGCAGTACTTC	TRBV19	-	TRBJ2-7	TRBD1
CASTLTGEQFF	TGTGCCAGCACCTTGACAGGAGAGCAGTTCTTC	TRBV2	-	TRBJ2-1	-
CASSEWTEAFF	TGTGCCAGCAGTGAATGGACTGAAGCTTTCTTT	TRBV6-1	-	TRBJ1-1	-
CASSYSQAQSSSPLHF	TGTGCCAGCAGTTACTCCCAGGCTCAAAGCAGCTCACCCCTCCACTTT	TRBV6-5	-	TRBJ1-6	-
CASSLEPGVPSGPLHF	TGTGCCAGCAGCTTAGAGCCGGGTGTTCCCAGTGGACCCCTCCACTTT	TRBV11-2	-	TRBJ1-6	-
CASSYSWTSGNEQFF	TGTGCCAGCAGTTACTCGTGGACTAGCGGGAATGAGCAGTTCTTC	TRBV6-5	few	TRBJ2-1	TRBD2
CASSLQLGQLSEQYF	TGTGCCAGCAGTCTGCAGCTCGGACAGCTGAGCGAGCAGTACTTC	TRBV27	-	TRBJ2-7	-
CAWSVGSKGNLFSYEQYF	TGTGCCTGGAGTGTAGGTAGCAAAGGGAACTTATTCTCCTACGAGCAGTACTTC	TRBV30	-	TRBJ2-7	-
CASSPRDRPYEQYF	TGTGCCAGTAGCCCACGGGACCGTCCCTACGAGCAGTACTTC	TRBV19	-	TRBJ2-7	-
CASSRLADTQYF	TGTGCCAGTAGTAGACTAGCAGATACGCAGTATTTT	TRBV19	-	TRBJ2-3	-
CSVAYRNYGYTF	TGCAGCGTTGCGTACAGAAACTATGGCTACACCTTC	TRBV29-1	-	TRBJ1-2	-
CASSYSGQGEQPQHF	TGTGCCAGCAGTTACTCGGGACAGGGGGAGCAGCCCCAGCATTTT	TRBV6-6	-	TRBJ1-5	TRBD1
CASSSSGGTEAFF	TGTGCCAGCTCATCCTCAGGGGGCACTGAAGCTTTCTTT	TRBV18	once	TRBJ1-1	TRBD1
CASTARGLASTDTQYF	TGTGCCAGTACCGCTAGGGGGCTAGCCTCCACAGATACGCAGTATTTT	TRBV19	-	TRBJ2-3	TRBD1
CASSLLRETQETQYF	TGTGCCAGCAGTTTACTCAGGGAGACGCAAGAGACCCAGTACTTC	TRBV28	-	TRBJ2-5	-
CASSGTSGQETQYF	TGTGCCAGCAGTGGAACTAGCGGCCAAGAGACCCAGTACTTC	TRBV2	-	TRBJ2-5	TRBD2
CASSQWKGTQGYGYTF	TGTGCCAGCAGCCAATGGAAAGGGACCCAGGGCTATGGCTACACCTTC	TRBV9	-	TRBJ1-2	-
CAILRQYTGELFF	TGTGCCATCCTCCGACAGTACACCGGGGAGCTGTTTTTT	TRBV10-3	-	TRBJ2-2	-
CASSVEPELSTEAFF	TGTGCCAGCAGCGTAGAGCCCGAGTTAAGCACTGAAGCTTTCTTT	TRBV9	-	TRBJ1-1	-
CASSQPSGSSTDTQYF	TGTGCCAGCAGCCAACCCAGCGGGTCTAGCACAGATACGCAGTATTTT	TRBV7-3	-	TRBJ2-3	-